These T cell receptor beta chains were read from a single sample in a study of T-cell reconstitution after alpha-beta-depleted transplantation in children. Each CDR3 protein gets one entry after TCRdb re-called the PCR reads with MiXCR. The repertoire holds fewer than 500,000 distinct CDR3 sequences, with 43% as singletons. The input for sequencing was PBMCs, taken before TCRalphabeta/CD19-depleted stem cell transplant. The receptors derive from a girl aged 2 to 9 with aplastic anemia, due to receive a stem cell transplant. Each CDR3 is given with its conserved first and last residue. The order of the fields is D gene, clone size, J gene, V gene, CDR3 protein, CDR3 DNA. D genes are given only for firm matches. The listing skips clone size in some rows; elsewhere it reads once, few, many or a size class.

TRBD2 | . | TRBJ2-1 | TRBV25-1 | CASSGGPGDNEQFF | TGTGCCAGCTCGGGGGGGCCGGGCGACAATGAGCAGTTCTTC
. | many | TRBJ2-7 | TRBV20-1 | CSARGDGTYEQYF | TGCAGTGCTAGAGGGGACGGGACCTACGAGCAGTACTTC
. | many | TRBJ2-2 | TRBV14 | CASKLITGELFF | TGTGCCAGCAAGCTTATAACCGGGGAGCTGTTTTTT
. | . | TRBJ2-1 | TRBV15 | CATSRDPGPSNEQFF | TGTGCCACCAGCAGAGACCCGGGACCGAGCAATGAGCAGTTCTTC
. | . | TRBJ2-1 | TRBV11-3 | CASSYEAVSSYNEQFF | TGTGCCAGCAGCTACGAAGCGGTGAGCTCCTACAATGAGCAGTTCTTC
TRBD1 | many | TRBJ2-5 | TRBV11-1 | CASSTNFKTGNFIETQYF | TGTGCCAGCAGCACCAATTTCAAGACAGGGAACTTTATAGAGACCCAGTACTTC
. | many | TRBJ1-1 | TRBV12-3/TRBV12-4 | CASSLGQYTEAFF | TGTGCCAGCAGTCTCGGACAGTACACTGAAGCTTTCTTT
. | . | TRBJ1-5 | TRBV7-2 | CASSTRLQPQHF | TGTGCCAGCAGCACGAGACTTCAGCCCCAGCATTTT
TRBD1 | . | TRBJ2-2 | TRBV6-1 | CASSERDRDTGELFF | TGTGCCAGCAGTGAAAGGGACAGGGACACCGGGGAGCTGTTTTTT
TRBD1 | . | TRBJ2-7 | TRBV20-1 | CSARTGAIGSNEQYF | TGCAGTGCTCGGACAGGGGCGATTGGGAGTAACGAGCAGTACTTC
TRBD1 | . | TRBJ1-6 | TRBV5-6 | CASSFGTGVSPLHF | TGTGCCAGCAGCTTCGGGACAGGGGTGTCACCCCTCCACTTT
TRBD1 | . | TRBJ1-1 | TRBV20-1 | CSATKHGTAMNTEAFF | TGCAGTGCTACTAAGCACGGGACAGCCATGAACACTGAAGCTTTCTTT
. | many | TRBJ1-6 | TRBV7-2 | CASTHGPGEGSPLHF | TGTGCCAGCACCCACGGACCGGGCGAGGGATCACCCCTCCACTTT
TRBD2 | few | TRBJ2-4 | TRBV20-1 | CSARVGGGNIQYF | TGCAGTGCTCGCGTTGGGGGAGGGAACATTCAGTACTTC
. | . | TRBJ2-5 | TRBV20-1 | CSVFRDERETQYF | TGCAGTGTTTTCCGGGACGAGAGGGAGACCCAGTACTTC
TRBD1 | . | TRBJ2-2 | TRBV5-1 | CASFRPGQGNTGELFF | TGCGCCAGCTTCAGACCGGGACAGGGAAACACCGGGGAGCTGTTTTTT
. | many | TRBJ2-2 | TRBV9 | CASSVDLKAAANTGELFF | TGTGCCAGCAGCGTAGATCTTAAGGCGGCGGCGAACACCGGGGAGCTGTTTTTT
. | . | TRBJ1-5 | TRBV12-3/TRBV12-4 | CASSSHGGMSQPQHF | TGTGCCAGCAGTTCCCATGGGGGAATGAGTCAGCCCCAGCATTTT
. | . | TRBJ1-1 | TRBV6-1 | CASSEWWWPTEAFF | TGTGCCAGCAGTGAATGGTGGTGGCCCACTGAAGCTTTCTTT
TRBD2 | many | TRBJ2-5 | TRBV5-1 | CASSLASGGGEETQYF | TGCGCCAGCAGCTTGGCCTCGGGAGGAGGTGAAGAGACCCAGTACTTC
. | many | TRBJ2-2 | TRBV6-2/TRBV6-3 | CASGGAWPNTGELFF | TGTGCCAGCGGTGGCGCTTGGCCGAACACCGGGGAGCTGTTTTTT
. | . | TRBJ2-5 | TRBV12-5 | CASGLETDGRETQYF | TGTGCTAGTGGTTTGGAAACTGACGGGAGAGAGACCCAGTACTTC
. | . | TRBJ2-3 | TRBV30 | CVWSGSTDTQYF | TGTGTCTGGAGTGGCTCGACAGATACGCAGTATTTT
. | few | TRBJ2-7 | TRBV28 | CASSLSQGGYEQYF | TGTGCCAGCAGTTTAAGCCAGGGTGGCTACGAGCAGTACTTC
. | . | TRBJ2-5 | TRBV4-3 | CASSQTMGLQETQYF | TGCGCCAGCAGCCAAACTATGGGGCTTCAAGAGACCCAGTACTTC
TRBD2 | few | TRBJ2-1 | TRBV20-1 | CSAHGGLAGYNEQFF | TGCAGTGCGCACGGGGGACTAGCGGGCTACAATGAGCAGTTCTTC
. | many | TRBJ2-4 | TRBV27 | CASSSRSGMGLAKNIQYF | TGTGCCAGCAGTTCTCGTTCCGGGATGGGACTAGCCAAAAACATTCAGTACTTC
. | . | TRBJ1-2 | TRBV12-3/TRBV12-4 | CASSPRPNREEDYGYTF | TGTGCCAGCAGCCCCAGACCTAACAGGGAAGAAGACTATGGCTACACCTTC
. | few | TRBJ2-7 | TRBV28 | CASSDTLLTYEQYF | TGTGCCAGCAGTGACACTCTCCTCACCTACGAGCAGTACTTC
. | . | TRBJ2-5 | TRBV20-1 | CSAGRGETQYF | TGCAGTGCTGGCCGCGGGGAGACCCAGTACTTC
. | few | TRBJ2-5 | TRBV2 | CASRGALGPQATQYF | TGTGCCAGCAGGGGGGCCCTAGGGCCCCAAGCGACCCAGTACTTC
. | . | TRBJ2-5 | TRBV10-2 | CASSGREVETQYF | TGCGCCAGCAGTGGGCGCGAGGTGGAGACCCAGTACTTC
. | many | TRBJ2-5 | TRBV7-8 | CASSLTSETQYF | TGTGCCAGCAGCTTAACCTCAGAGACCCAGTACTTC
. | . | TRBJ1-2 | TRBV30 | CAWSGMDYTF | TGTGCCTGGAGTGGAATGGACTACACCTTC
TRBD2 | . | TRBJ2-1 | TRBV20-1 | CSAPGLAGSNYNEQFF | TGCAGTGCCCCGGGACTAGCGGGATCAAACTACAATGAGCAGTTCTTC
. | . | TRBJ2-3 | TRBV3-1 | CASSSSSLTQYF | TGTGCCAGCAGCTCCTCGTCGCTTACGCAGTATTTT
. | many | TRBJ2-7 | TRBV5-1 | CASSWAGQGTGYEQYF | TGCGCCAGCAGCTGGGCAGGGCAGGGGACGGGCTACGAGCAGTACTTC
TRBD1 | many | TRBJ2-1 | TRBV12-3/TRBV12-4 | CASTTGQGIAVGNEQFF | TGTGCCAGCACCACAGGACAGGGAATCGCCGTGGGCAATGAGCAGTTCTTC
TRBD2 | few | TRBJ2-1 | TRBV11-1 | CASSLNTRPGGAYNEQFF | TGTGCCAGCAGCTTAAATACCCGACCGGGAGGTGCCTACAATGAGCAGTTCTTC
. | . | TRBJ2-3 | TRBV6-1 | CASRGLLASSTDTQYF | TGTGCCAGCAGAGGATTGCTAGCTTCTAGCACAGATACGCAGTATTTT
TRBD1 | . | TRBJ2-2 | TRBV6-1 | CASRGPGQGISAGELFF | TGTGCCAGCAGGGGACCGGGACAGGGGATTAGTGCCGGGGAGCTGTTTTTT
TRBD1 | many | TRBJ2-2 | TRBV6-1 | CASSPQGADTGELFF | TGTGCCAGCAGCCCACAGGGGGCGGACACCGGGGAGCTGTTTTTT
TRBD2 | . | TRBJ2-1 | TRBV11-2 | CASSTTSGGYHNEQFF | TGTGCCAGCAGCACGACTAGCGGGGGATACCACAATGAGCAGTTCTTC
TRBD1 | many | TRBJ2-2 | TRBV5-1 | CASSSRTGGRGGELFF | TGCGCCAGCAGCTCGAGGACAGGGGGCCGGGGCGGGGAGCTGTTTTTT
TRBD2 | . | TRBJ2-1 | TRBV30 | CAWSVPGTSGYNEQFF | TGTGCCTGGAGTGTACCCGGGACTAGCGGTTACAATGAGCAGTTCTTC
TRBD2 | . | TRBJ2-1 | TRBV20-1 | CSARRGTSYNEQFF | TGCAGTGCTAGGAGAGGGACTAGCTACAATGAGCAGTTCTTC
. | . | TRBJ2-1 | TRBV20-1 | CSAMDYNSSNEQFF | TGCAGTGCCATGGACTACAATTCATCCAATGAGCAGTTCTTC
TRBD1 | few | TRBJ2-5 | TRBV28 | CASSTWDRGQETQYF | TGTGCCAGCAGTACGTGGGACAGAGGCCAAGAGACCCAGTACTTC
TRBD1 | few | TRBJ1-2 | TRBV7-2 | CASRADRANYGYTF | TGTGCCAGCAGGGCGGACAGGGCAAACTATGGCTACACCTTC
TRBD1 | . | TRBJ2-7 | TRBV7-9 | CASSSSGTGDPYEQYF | TGTGCCAGCAGCTCGTCCGGGACAGGGGACCCCTACGAGCAGTACTTC
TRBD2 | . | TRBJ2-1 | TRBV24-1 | CATSDPLAGGTNEQFF | TGTGCCACCAGTGATCCACTAGCGGGGGGGACGAATGAGCAGTTCTTC
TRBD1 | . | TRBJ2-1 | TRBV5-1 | CASSLSGQGLNEQFF | TGCGCCAGCAGCTTGTCCGGACAGGGACTCAATGAGCAGTTCTTC
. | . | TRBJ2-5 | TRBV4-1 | CASSQALGETQYF | TGCGCCAGCAGCCAAGCGCTAGGGGAGACCCAGTACTTC
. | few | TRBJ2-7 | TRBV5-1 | CASSLAGGSYYEQYF | TGCGCCAGCAGCTTGGCCGGGGGCAGTTACTACGAGCAGTACTTC
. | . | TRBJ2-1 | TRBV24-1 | CATRKGDEQFF | TGTGCCACCAGAAAGGGGGACGAGCAGTTCTTC
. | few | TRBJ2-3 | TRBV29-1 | CSVEVYRAGDTQYF | TGCAGCGTTGAAGTGTACAGGGCTGGAGATACGCAGTATTTT